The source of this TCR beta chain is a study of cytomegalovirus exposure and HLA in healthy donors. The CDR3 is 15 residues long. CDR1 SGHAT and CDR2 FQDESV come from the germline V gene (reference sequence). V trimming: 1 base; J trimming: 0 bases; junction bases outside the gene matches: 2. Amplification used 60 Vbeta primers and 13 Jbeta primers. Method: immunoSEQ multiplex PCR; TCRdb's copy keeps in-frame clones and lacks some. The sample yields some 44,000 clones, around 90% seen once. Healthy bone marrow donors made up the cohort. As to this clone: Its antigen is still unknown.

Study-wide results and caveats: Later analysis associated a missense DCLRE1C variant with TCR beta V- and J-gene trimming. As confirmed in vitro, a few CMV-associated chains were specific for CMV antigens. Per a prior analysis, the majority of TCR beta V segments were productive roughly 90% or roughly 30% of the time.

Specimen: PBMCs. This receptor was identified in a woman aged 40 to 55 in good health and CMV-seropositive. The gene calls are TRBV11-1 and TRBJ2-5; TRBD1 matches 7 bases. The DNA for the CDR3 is TGTGCCAGCAGCTTAGGGACAGGTCACCAAGAGACCCAGTACTTC. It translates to CASSLGTGHQETQYF.